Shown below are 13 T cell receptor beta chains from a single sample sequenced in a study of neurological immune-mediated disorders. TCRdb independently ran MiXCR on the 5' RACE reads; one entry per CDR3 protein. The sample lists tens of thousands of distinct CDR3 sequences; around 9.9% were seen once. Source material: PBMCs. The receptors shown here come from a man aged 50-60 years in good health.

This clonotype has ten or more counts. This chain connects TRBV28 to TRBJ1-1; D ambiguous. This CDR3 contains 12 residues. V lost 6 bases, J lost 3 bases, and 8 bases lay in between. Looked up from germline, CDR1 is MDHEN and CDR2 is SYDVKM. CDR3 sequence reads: CASRPMYTEAFF. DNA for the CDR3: TGTGCCAGCAGGCCGATGTACACTGAAGCTTTCTTT.

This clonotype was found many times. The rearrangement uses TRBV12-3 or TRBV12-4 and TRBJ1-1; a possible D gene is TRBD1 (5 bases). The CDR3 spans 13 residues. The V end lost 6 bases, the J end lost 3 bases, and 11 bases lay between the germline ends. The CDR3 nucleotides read TGTGCCAGCAGACCGGTCAGGGACACTGAAGCTTTCTTT. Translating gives CASRPVRDTEAFF.

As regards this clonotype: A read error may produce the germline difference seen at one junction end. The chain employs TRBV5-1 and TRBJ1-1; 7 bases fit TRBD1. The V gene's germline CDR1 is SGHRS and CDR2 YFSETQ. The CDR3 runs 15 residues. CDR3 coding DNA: TGCACCAGAAGCCCTACAGGGGAAAGGGGGACTGAAGCTTTCTTT. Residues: CTRSPTGERGTEAFF.

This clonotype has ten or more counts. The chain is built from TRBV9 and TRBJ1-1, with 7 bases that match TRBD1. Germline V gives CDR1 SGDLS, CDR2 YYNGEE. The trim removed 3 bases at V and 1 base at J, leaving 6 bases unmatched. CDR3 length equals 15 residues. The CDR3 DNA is TGTGCCAGCAGCGACCAGACAGGGCGGAACACTGAAGCTTTCTTT. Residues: CASSDQTGRNTEAFF. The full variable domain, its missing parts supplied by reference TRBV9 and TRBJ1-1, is DSGVTQTPKHLITATGQRVTLRCSPRSGDLSVYWYQQSLDQGLQFLIQYYNGEERAKGNILERFSAQQFPDLHSELNLSSLELGDSALYFCASSDQTGRNTEAFFGQGTRLTVV.

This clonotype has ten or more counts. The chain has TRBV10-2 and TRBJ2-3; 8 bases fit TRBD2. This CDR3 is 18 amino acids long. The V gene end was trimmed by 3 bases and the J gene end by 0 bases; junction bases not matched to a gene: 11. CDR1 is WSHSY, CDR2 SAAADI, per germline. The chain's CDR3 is CASSDRVAGGLSTDTQYF. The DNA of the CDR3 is TGCGCCAGCAGTGACCGCGTGGCGGGGGGCCTTAGCACAGATACGCAGTATTTT.

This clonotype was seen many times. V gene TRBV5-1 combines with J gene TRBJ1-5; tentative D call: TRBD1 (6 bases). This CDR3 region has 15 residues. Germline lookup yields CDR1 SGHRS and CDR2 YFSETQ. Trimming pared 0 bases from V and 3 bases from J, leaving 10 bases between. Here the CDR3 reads CASSLAGGDNQPQHF. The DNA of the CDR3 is TGCGCCAGCAGCTTGGCCGGGGGCGACAATCAGCCCCAGCATTTT.

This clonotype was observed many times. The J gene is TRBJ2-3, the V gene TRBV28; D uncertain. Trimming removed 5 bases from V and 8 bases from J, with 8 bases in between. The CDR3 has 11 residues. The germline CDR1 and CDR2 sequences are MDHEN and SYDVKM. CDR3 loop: CASSRTITQYF. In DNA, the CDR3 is TGTGCCAGCAGTCGAACCATTACGCAGTATTTT.

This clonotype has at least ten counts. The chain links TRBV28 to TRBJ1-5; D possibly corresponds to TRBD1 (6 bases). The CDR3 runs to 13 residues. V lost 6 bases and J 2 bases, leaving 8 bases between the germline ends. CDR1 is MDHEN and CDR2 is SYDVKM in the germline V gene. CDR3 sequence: CASRYRGNQPQHF. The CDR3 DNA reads TGTGCCAGCAGATACAGGGGCAATCAGCCCCAGCATTTT.

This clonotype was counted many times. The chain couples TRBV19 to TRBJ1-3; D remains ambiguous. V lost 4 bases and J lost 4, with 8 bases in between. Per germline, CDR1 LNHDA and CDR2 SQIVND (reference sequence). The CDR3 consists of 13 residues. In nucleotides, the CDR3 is TGTGCCAGTAGTACGGGCGCCGGAAACACCATATATTTT. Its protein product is CASSTGAGNTIYF.

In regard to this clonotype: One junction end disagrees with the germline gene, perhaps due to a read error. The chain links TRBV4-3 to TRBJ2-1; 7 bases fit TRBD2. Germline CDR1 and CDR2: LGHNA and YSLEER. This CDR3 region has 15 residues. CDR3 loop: CASSRGAGTYTERFF. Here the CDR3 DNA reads TGCGCCAGCAGCCGAGGAGCGGGGACCTACACTGAGCGGTTCTTC.

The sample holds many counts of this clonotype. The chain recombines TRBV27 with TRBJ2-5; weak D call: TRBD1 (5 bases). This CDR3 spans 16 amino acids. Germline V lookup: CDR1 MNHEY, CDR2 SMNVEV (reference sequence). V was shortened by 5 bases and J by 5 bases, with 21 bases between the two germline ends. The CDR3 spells CASSTYPGQRGETQYF. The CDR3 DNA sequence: TGTGCCAGCAGTACATACCCTGGACAAAGAGGCGAGACCCAGTACTTC.

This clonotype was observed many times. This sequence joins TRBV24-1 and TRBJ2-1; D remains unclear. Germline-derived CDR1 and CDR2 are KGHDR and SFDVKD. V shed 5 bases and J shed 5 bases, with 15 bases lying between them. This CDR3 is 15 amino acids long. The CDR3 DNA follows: TGTGCCACCAGTGCTGGGCGAGCCCGAGACAATGAGCAGTTCTTC. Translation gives CATSAGRARDNEQFF.

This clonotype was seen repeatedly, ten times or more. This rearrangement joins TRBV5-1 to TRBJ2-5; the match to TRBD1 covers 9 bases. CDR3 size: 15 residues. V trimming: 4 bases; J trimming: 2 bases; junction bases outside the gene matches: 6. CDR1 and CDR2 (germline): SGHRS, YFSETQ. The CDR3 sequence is CASSPDRGGQETQYF. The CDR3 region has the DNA TGCGCCAGCAGCCCCGACAGGGGGGGACAAGAGACCCAGTACTTC.